One and the same sample provided the 2 T cell receptor beta chains below, sequenced in a study of cytotoxic CD8 clonotypes in ibrutinib-treated CLL. Measured with immunoSEQ multiplex PCR; TCRdb has only the in-frame clones, and not every one. Of around 76,000 clones in the sample, roughly 85% are singletons; the top ten hold approximately 35%. The material was PBMCs, obtained after 24 months of ibrutinib treatment. The receptor set was obtained from a human donor with chronic lymphocytic leukemia.

The V gene is TRBV27, the J gene TRBJ1-4; the D is unclear. V lost 5 bases and J 11 bases, leaving 15 bases between the germline ends. The CDR3 covers 13 residues. CDR1 MNHEY and CDR2 SMNVEV come from the germline V gene (reference sequence). The CDR3 region has the DNA TGTGCCAGCAGTCCGGGCGAGACTGGGAAACTGTTTTTT. It encodes CASSPGETGKLFF. The entire variable domain, with the rest obtained from reference TRBV27 and TRBJ1-4, is as follows: EAQVTQNPRYLITVTGKKLTVTCSQNMNHEYMSWYRQDPGLGLRQIYYSMNVEVTDKGDVPEGYKVSRKEKRNFPLILESPSPNQTSLYFCASSPGETGKLFFGSGTQLSVL.

The rearrangement links TRBV5-1 to TRBJ1-2; no firm D call. The germline V gene has CDR1 SGHRS and CDR2 YFSETQ. V was trimmed by 0 bases and J by 4 bases, leaving 7 bases between them. The CDR3 runs 13 residues. CDR3 sequence (DNA): TGCGCCAGCAGCTTGGGACCAGGCTATGGCTACACCTTC. It yields the protein CASSLGPGYGYTF.